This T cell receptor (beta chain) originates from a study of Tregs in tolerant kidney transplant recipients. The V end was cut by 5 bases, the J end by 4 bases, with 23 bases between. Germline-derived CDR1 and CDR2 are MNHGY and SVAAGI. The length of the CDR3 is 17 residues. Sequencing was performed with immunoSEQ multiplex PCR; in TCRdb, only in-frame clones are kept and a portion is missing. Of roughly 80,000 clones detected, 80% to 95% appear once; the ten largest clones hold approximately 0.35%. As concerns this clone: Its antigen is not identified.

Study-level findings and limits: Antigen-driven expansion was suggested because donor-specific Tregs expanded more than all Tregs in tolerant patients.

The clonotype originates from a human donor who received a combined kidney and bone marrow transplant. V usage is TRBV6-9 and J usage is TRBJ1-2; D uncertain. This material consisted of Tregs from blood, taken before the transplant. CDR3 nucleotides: TGTGCCAGCAGTGAGTCCGGGCCCTACGAAAAGACCTATGGCTACACCTTC. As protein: CASSESGPYEKTYGYTF.